The sequence of this T cell receptor beta chain was determined in a study of T cell changes during pregnancy in multiple sclerosis (dated by TCRdb to about 2019). About the full investigation: Changes in the T cell repertoire over the course of pregnancy were examined in this study in women with multiple sclerosis.

Its CDR3 holds 17 amino acids, cysteine through phenylalanine. Only the CDR3 part of the read is kept: 51 bases, read in frame from the first base. Trimming removed 2 bases from V and 1 base from J, leaving 17 bases between the germline ends. According to the germline V gene, CDR1 reads MDHEN and CDR2 reads SYDVKM. Comment on this clone: This clone's antigen is unknown. Qualities for individual bases were not recorded, and no much larger clone is one base off.

Library prep was done by the immunoSEQ multiplex PCR assay. TCRdb limited this immuneACCESS table to in-frame rearrangements with V and J called. A share of clones is missing; checked studies link under half to unresolved V genes, and the rest is unexplained. The sample records around 40,000 clones, roughly 90% of which are singletons. The ten largest clonotypes hold 26% of the sample. This receptor chain uses TRBV28 and TRBJ1-1; the D region possibly corresponds to TRBD1 (5 bases align). This sequence was found in a female donor with multiple sclerosis, enrolled in a pregnancy study. This specimen was CD8+ T cells from peripheral blood mononuclear cells, taken before pregnancy. The bases read TGTGCCAGCAGTTTACCAGGGTCAGGGATTAGGAACACTGAAGCTTTCTTT. Its translation is CASSLPGSGIRNTEAFF.